This T cell receptor beta chain was obtained from a study of blood T cells in healthy people across ages (dated by TCRdb to between 2014 and 2017). The study in broad terms: In model experiments, template switching captured roughly one uniquely barcoded TCR beta cDNA molecule for every two T cells. Using the same blood draw, the study looked at two additional independent replicas of 1 million unique cDNA reads for two donors, one aged 18 to 30 and the other aged 80 or older. Donors of different ages were randomly distributed across sequencing lanes to avoid experimental bias. Donors were grouped into four age groups: young (average 16 years), middle-aged (about 38), aged (over 55) and long-lived (82). Age-related changes in TCR beta repertoire diversity were measured in the study by deep sequencing normalized with unique cDNA molecular identifiers. Broad study findings and their caveats: The long-lived group showed more naive CD4+ T cells, fewer expanded clones and increased TCR diversity than the aged group, suggesting age selection. The percentage of naive T cells measured by flow cytometry correlated strongly with observed TCR beta diversity. Estimates of total diversity from one million sequenced T cells were regarded as lower bounds and underestimates. As age increased, observed TCR beta diversity per million T cells dropped in a roughly linear way, and a significant reduction was already evident by age 40. Donor CMV infection status was unknown, potentially confounding age-related changes in expanded clonotypes. Bulk unsorted PBMC profiling prevented conclusive comparison of naive and antigen-experienced compartments.

Libraries were made using 5' RACE. TCRdb records Illumina HiSeq 2500 as the sequencer. A second PCR of about 7 to 12 cycles was run with a J-beta primer mix and a sample-barcoded 5' primer. A template-switch 5' adaptor carrying 12 random nucleotides introduced a unique molecular identifier onto each TCR beta cDNA molecule. Each sample yielded at least 2.5 million CDR3-containing paired-end reads. The Mint cDNA synthesis kit, primed by a TRBC-specific oligonucleotide, was used to synthesize first-strand cDNA from all RNA. All cDNA was treated with uracil-DNA glycosylase and then went through a first 18-cycle PCR with the universal primers M1SS and BC2_uni_R. In the authors' own workflow: Normalization of each sample was performed by random selection of 1 million high-quality reads, each carrying a distinct molecular identifier. Reads with shared molecular identifiers were discarded instead of being binned into consensus sequences. CDR3 identification, clonotype clustering and error correction used MiTCR with a Q25 quality threshold and the strictest error-elimination algorithm. A nonparametric unseen species model with Euler transformation was used to estimate a lower bound on total TCR beta diversity. Using fastp at Q25 and MiXCR, TCRdb reprocessed the public reads and kept productive beta chains. Each CDR3 protein gets just one entry, which takes the most common genes and DNA from the rows behind it. These V and J calls are TCRdb output, not the study's own analysis. Within this sample are over 600,000 distinct CDR3 sequences, with about 61% of them counted one time only. Approximately 24% of the sample is held by the ten biggest clonotypes.

V is reduced by 0 bases and J by 7 bases, leaving a spacing of 3 bases between them. The germline V gene yields KGHDR for CDR1 and SFDVKD for CDR2. From the cysteine up to the phenylalanine, the CDR3 has a length of 11 residues. Here the CDR3 DNA is all that survives: 33 bases in frame from base 1. Regarding this clonotype: Its binding antigen is unknown. No quality values exist for individual bases; no much larger clone is one base distant.

Donors were a few dozen systemically healthy Caucasian individuals from Russia aged roughly 6 to 95 years. Roughly 10 milliliters of peripheral blood were drawn from each donor into EDTA-treated Vacutainer tubes. Ficoll-Paque density-gradient centrifugation was used to isolate PBMCs, with at least 6 million per sample. Total RNA, at least 5 micrograms per sample, was extracted from PBMCs with Trizol reagent. For every donor, an aliquot of PBMCs went through flow cytometry to measure the percentages of naive CD45RAhigh/CD27high T cells. The TCR originated in a man aged 35-49 years in good health. This chain joins TRBV24-1 to TRBJ2-7; no D gene can be assigned with confidence. The sample comprised blood. The sequence in DNA is TGTGCCACCAGTGATTTGGGGGAGCAGTACTTC. This codes for CATSDLGEQYF.